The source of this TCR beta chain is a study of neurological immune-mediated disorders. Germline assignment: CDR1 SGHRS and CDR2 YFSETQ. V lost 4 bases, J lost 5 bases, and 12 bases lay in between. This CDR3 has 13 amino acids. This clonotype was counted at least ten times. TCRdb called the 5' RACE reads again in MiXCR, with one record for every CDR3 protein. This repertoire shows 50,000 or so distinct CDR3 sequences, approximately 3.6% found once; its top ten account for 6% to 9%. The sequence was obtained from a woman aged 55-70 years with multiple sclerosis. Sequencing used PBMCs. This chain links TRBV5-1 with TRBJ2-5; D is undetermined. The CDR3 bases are TGCGCCAGCAGCCGCCAACCCAGGGAGACCCAGTACTTC. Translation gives CASSRQPRETQYF.